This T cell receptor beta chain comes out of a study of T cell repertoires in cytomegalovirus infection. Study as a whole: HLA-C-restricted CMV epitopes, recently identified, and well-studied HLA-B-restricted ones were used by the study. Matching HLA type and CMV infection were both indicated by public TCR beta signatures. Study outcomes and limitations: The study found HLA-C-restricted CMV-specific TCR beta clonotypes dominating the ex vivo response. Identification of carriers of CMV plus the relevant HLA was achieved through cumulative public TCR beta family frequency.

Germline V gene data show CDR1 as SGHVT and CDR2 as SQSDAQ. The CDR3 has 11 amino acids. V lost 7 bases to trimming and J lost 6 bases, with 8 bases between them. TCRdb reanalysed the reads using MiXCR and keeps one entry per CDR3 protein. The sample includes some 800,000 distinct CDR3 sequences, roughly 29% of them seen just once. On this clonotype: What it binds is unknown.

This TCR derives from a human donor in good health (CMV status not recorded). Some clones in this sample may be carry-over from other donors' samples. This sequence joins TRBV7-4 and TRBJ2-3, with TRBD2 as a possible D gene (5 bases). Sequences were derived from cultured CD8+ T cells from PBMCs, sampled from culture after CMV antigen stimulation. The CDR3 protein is CASIGGDTQYF. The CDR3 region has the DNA TGTGCCAGCATCGGAGGTGATACGCAGTATTTT.